The next 26 T cell receptor beta chains were all read from a single sample in a study of cytomegalovirus exposure and HLA in healthy donors (TCRdb year 2017). Receptor amplification or capture employed the immunoSEQ multiplex PCR assay. The multiplex PCR relied on a mix of 60 forward primers for TCR Vbeta segments and 13 reverse primers for TCR Jbeta segments. TCRdb obtained this table from immuneACCESS and retained in-frame rearrangements with V and J assigned. These tables miss some clones; where compared with another copy, unresolved V genes account for less than half of the shortfall, and the remainder is unexplained. For this sample the table gives around 130,000 clones, of which approximately 74% were detected only once. Around 7% of the sample is held by the ten biggest clonotypes. Source material: PBMCs. These receptors were obtained from a man aged 40-55 years in good health and CMV-seropositive.

A note on this clone: The germline gene is not matched at one end of the junction; a read error may be the cause. V and J are TRBV7-9 and TRBJ2-1; possible D gene TRBD2, 6 bases. Germline V gives CDR1 SEHNR, CDR2 FQNEAQ (reference sequence). The CDR3 is 16 residues long. The DNA of the CDR3 is TGTTCCAGCAGCCCAAGCGGTCGGGAGCAGTTCAATGAGCAGTTCTTC. Residues: CSSSPSGREQFNEQFF.

Comment on this clone: In the same sample, other DNA sequences code for this CDR3. The chain employs TRBV6-6 and TRBJ2-7; 8 bases match TRBD1. Germline loops: CDR1 MNHNY, CDR2 SVGAGI (reference sequence). V was pared by 6 bases and J by 6 bases, with 10 bases of the junction left unmatched. This CDR3 is built from 14 residues. CDR3 sequence reads: CASRFDRGLGEQYF. In nucleotides, the CDR3 is TGTGCCAGCAGATTCGACAGGGGACTTGGCGAGCAGTACTTC.

CDR3 region: CASSPGTGGNYEQYF. In DNA form, the CDR3 reads TGTGCCAGCAGCCCTGGGACAGGCGGGAACTACGAGCAGTACTTC. The chain couples TRBV7-6 to TRBJ2-7; 8 bases are a match to TRBD1. The CDR3 is made up of 15 amino acids. The germline V gene has CDR1 SGHVS and CDR2 FNYEAQ. V lost 5 bases and J lost 3; bases outside the gene matches: 9.

The chain links TRBV5-1 to TRBJ2-5, with 7 positions matching TRBD2. Germline values: CDR1 SGHRS, CDR2 YFSETQ. CDR3 length: 15 residues. V shed 0 bases, J shed 3 bases, and the junction held 5 bases outside the gene matches. The chain's CDR3 is CASSLVLAEKETQYF. As DNA, the CDR3 is TGCGCCAGCAGCTTGGTGCTAGCGGAGAAAGAGACCCAGTACTTC.

V gene TRBV11-1 combines with J gene TRBJ1-1; 9 bases map to TRBD1. J was trimmed by 3 bases and V by 5 bases; bases with no gene match: 1. The CDR3 loop spans 13 amino acids. Looked up from germline, CDR1 is SGHAT and CDR2 is FQDESV (reference sequence). The DNA of the CDR3 is TGTGCCAGCAGCAGGACAGGGGACACTGAAGCTTTCTTT. It specifies CASSRTGDTEAFF.

The gene calls are TRBV19 and TRBJ1-4; 9 bases are a match to TRBD1. CDR3 length: 15 residues. J was trimmed by 0 bases and V by 6 bases; bases with no gene match: 2. Germline V gene sequence: CDR1 LNHDA, CDR2 SQIVND (reference sequence). The CDR3 loop is CASSTGGSTNEKLFF. CDR3 sequence (DNA): TGTGCCAGTAGCACAGGGGGCTCAACTAATGAAAAACTGTTTTTT.

V usage is TRBV2 and J usage is TRBJ1-1; tentatively, D is TRBD1 (6 bases). The germline V gene has CDR1 SNHLY and CDR2 FYNNEI. Trimming pared 5 bases from V and 3 bases from J, leaving 10 bases between. The CDR3 spans 13 residues. The CDR3 DNA reads as TGTGCCAGCAGTAACGGACAGCACACTGAAGCTTTCTTT. Translation: CASSNGQHTEAFF.

This chain connects TRBV20-1 to TRBJ2-7; D gene uncertain. Germline V gene sequence: CDR1 DFQATT, CDR2 SNEGSKA (reference sequence). V was trimmed by 4 bases and J by 6 bases, leaving 7 bases between them. The CDR3 consists of 10 residues. The CDR3: CSAKQVEQYF. DNA of the CDR3: TGCAGTGCTAAGCAAGTCGAGCAGTACTTC.

The V and J genes are TRBV28 and TRBJ2-2, with 12 bases fitting TRBD2. The ends lost 5 bases at V and 5 bases at J; junction bases unmatched: 6. The germline CDR1 and CDR2 sequences are MDHEN and SYDVKM. This CDR3 has 16 amino acids. CDR3 residues: CASSTSGRIKTGELFF. CDR3 bases: TGTGCCAGCAGTACTAGCGGGAGGATAAAAACCGGGGAGCTGTTTTTT.

The chain joins TRBV15 to TRBJ2-7; D possibly corresponds to TRBD1 (5 bases). Per germline, CDR1 LNHNV and CDR2 YYDKDF (reference sequence). V gave up 1 base and J gave up 4 bases, with 11 bases separating them. The CDR3 runs to 14 residues. The CDR3 protein is CATSRVDSMYEQYF. The CDR3 DNA sequence: TGTGCCACCAGCAGAGTCGACAGTATGTACGAGCAGTACTTC.

J is TRBJ1-1 and V is TRBV7-9; possible D gene TRBD1, 6 bases. The CDR3 extends over 16 amino acids. Deletions cut 5 bases from V and 3 bases from J, with 19 bases between. Germline assignment: CDR1 SEHNR and CDR2 FQNEAQ (reference sequence). CDR3 in DNA: TGTGCCAGCAGCCCTAGCAGGGGCAGGGTATACACTGAAGCTTTCTTT. Residues: CASSPSRGRVYTEAFF.

The genes are TRBV11-2 and TRBJ1-1; D is unclear. Germline values: CDR1 SGHAT, CDR2 FQNNGV. CDR3 size: 11 residues. The V end lost 3 bases, the J end lost 8 bases, and 7 bases lay between the germline ends. CDR3 protein: CASSFSREAFF. CDR3 DNA sequence: TGTGCCAGCAGCTTCTCTAGAGAAGCTTTCTTT.

This rearrangement joins TRBV11-2 to TRBJ2-5; a weak D match, TRBD1 (6 bases). CDR1 SGHAT and CDR2 FQNNGV come from the germline V gene. V was cut by 0 bases and J by 4 bases, with 9 bases left in between. This CDR3 has 14 residues. Written as DNA, the CDR3 is TGTGCCAGCAGCTTAGATCCAGGGGTAGAGACCCAGTACTTC. Translation gives CASSLDPGVETQYF.

J is TRBJ2-7 and V is TRBV10-1, with 7 nucleotides matching TRBD2. The CDR3 length is 15 residues. Germline CDR1 reads WNHNN; CDR2 reads SYGVQD (reference sequence). V lost 7 bases and J lost 2; bases outside the gene matches: 11. CDR3 sequence reads: CASTWGGLVPYEQYF. CDR3 DNA sequence: TGCGCCAGCACCTGGGGGGGGTTGGTGCCCTACGAGCAGTACTTC.

The chain joins TRBV18 to TRBJ1-3; the match to TRBD1 covers 10 bases. The CDR3 runs 15 residues. The germline V gene encodes CDR1 KGHSH and CDR2 LQKENI. With V trimmed by 4 bases and J by 3 bases, 3 bases remained unmatched. The DNA of the CDR3 is TGTGCCAGCTCACGCGGACAGGGGGATGGAAACACCATATATTTT. Amino acid sequence: CASSRGQGDGNTIYF.

This chain uses TRBV9 with TRBJ2-3; 8 positions agree with TRBD2. CDR1 and CDR2 (germline): SGDLS, YYNGEE. The V gene end was trimmed by 0 bases and the J gene end by 0 bases; junction bases not matched to a gene: 3. The length of the CDR3 is 16 residues. The CDR3 nucleotides are TGTGCCAGCAGCGTAGCCGGGGGGGCAAGCACAGATACGCAGTATTTT. This gives the protein CASSVAGGASTDTQYF.

The rearrangement uses TRBV6-6 and TRBJ2-7; 10 bases are a match to TRBD2. V lost 2 bases and J lost 5; bases outside the gene matches: 6. Germline V gene data show CDR1 as MNHNY and CDR2 as SVGAGI (reference sequence). The CDR3 has 15 amino acids. The CDR3 region has the DNA TGTGCCAGCAGTTACCCACTAGCGGGATCGGACGAGCAGTACTTC. It encodes CASSYPLAGSDEQYF.

This clone has more than one count but fewer than ten. The chain has TRBV29-1 and TRBJ1-5, with TRBD1 matching over 8 bases. CDR3 length: 14 amino acids. The V gene's germline CDR1 is SQVTM and CDR2 ANQGSEA. Trimming took 6 bases from V and 3 from J; bases not matched to a gene: 7. DNA of the CDR3: TGCAGCGTCTCAACAGGGGGTTTCAATCAGCCCCAGCATTTT. Protein sequence: CSVSTGGFNQPQHF.

The chain recombines TRBV7-8 with TRBJ1-3, with 9 bases lining up with TRBD1. Per germline, CDR1 SGHVS and CDR2 FQNEAQ. The trim removed 5 bases at V and 3 bases at J, leaving 8 bases unmatched. This CDR3 spans 16 amino acids. CDR3 residues: CASSNHWDRDGNTIYF. The CDR3 DNA reads TGTGCCAGCAGCAACCACTGGGACAGGGATGGAAACACCATATATTTT.

This clone was seen more than once but under ten times. The CDR3 DNA follows: TGTGCCAGCAGGGAAGGACAGGGGGGAAGATTAAGCAATCAGCCCCAGCATTTT. Translating gives CASREGQGGRLSNQPQHF. This chain joins TRBV28 and TRBJ1-5; TRBD1 agrees at 10 bases. Germline CDR1 and CDR2: MDHEN and SYDVKM. The CDR3 has 18 amino acids. Losses at the gene ends were 6 bases for V and 1 base for J; bases not matched to a gene: 12.

The CDR3 loop reads CASSLFSGGASSYNEQFF. CDR3 nucleotides: TGTGCCAGCAGCTTATTTAGCGGGGGTGCGAGCTCCTACAATGAGCAGTTCTTC. The rearrangement links TRBV7-8 to TRBJ2-1, with 9 bases fitting TRBD2. The J segment lost 0 bases and the V segment lost 2 bases, leaving 8 bases of the junction unmatched. Per germline, CDR1 SGHVS and CDR2 FQNEAQ. The length of the CDR3 is 18 residues.

This clone occurred a few times. The J gene is TRBJ1-5, the V gene TRBV6-1; 9 bases are a match to TRBD1. With 0 bases clipped from V and 4 bases from J, the junction kept 4 bases outside the gene matches. CDR3 length: 16 residues. Looked up from germline, CDR1 is MNHNS and CDR2 is SASEGT. The CDR3 DNA follows: TGTGCCAGCAGTGAAGCGGGACAGGGTCGGAATCAGCCCCAGCATTTT. This gives the protein CASSEAGQGRNQPQHF.

The chain joins TRBV7-2 to TRBJ2-3; 13 nucleotides agree with TRBD2. Trimming took 0 bases from V and 8 from J; bases not matched to a gene: 8. The CDR3 totals 17 residues. The germline CDR1 and CDR2 sequences are SGHTA and FQGNSA. In DNA form, the CDR3 reads TGTGCCAGCAGCTTAGCGGGGACTAGCGGGGAGACGGGTACGCAGTATTTT. Its translation is CASSLAGTSGETGTQYF.

The chain is built from TRBV29-1 and TRBJ1-2; D might be TRBD1 (5 bases). Trimming left V 6 bases short and J 11 bases short, with 25 bases between. The CDR3 extends over 14 amino acids. Germline V gene data show CDR1 as SQVTM and CDR2 as ANQGSEA. CDR3 bases: TGCAGCGTAACCCAGGGAACAGCCCACTCGACTTACACCTTC. Protein: CSVTQGTAHSTYTF. The whole variable domain, remainder taken from reference TRBV29-1 and TRBJ1-2, is SAVISQKPSRDICQRGTSLTIQCQVDSQVTMMFWYRQQPGQSLTLIATANQGSEATYESGFVIDKFPISRPNLTFSTLTVSNMSPEDSSIYLCSVTQGTAHSTYTFGSGTRLTVV.

The table lists this clone with a few counts. This sequence joins TRBV10-1 and TRBJ2-3, with 9 bases identical to TRBD2. The V and J ends lost 2 bases and 4 bases, in that order; junction bases with no gene match: 4. This CDR3 region has 15 residues. Germline V gene sequence: CDR1 WNHNN, CDR2 SYGVQD (reference sequence). The DNA for the CDR3 is TGCGCCAGCAGTGAGGTAGCGGGAGTGTCAGATACGCAGTATTTT. Its translation: CASSEVAGVSDTQYF.

The chain joins TRBV6-5 to TRBJ2-1; D ambiguous. The CDR3 has 15 residues. CDR1 and CDR2 from the germline V gene are MNHEY and SVGAGI. V lost 5 bases to trimming and J lost 6 bases, with 17 bases between them. CDR3 amino acids: CASSRFTSLPNEQFF. Here the CDR3 DNA reads TGTGCCAGCAGTCGTTTTACGAGTTTACCCAATGAGCAGTTCTTC.